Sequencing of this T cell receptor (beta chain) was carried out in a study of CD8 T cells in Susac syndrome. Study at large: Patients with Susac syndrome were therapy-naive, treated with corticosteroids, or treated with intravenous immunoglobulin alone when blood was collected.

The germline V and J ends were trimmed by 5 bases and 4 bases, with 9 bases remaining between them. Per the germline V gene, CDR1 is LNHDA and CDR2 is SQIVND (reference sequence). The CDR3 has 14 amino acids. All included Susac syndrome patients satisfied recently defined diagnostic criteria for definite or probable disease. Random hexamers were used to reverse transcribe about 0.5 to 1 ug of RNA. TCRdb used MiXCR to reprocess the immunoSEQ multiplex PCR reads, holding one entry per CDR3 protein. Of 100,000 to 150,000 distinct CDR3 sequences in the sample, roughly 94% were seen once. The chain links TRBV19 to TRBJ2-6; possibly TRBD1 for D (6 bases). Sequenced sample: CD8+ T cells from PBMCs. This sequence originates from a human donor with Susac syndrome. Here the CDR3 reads CASSVGTGANVLTF. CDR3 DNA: TGTGCCAGTAGTGTCGGGACAGGGGCCAACGTCCTGACTTTC.